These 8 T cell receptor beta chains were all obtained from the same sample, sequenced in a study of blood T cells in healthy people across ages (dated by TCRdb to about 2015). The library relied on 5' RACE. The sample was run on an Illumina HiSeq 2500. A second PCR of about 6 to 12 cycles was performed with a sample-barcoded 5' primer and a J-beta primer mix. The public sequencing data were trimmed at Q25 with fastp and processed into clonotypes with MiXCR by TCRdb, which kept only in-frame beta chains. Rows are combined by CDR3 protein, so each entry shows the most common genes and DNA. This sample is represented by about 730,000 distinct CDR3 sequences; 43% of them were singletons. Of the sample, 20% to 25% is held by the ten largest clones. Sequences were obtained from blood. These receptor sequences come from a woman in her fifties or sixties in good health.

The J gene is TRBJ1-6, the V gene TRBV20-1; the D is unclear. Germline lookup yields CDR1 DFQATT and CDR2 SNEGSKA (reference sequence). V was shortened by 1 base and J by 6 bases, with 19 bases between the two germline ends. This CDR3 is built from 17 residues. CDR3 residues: CSARVAEASLVNSPLHF. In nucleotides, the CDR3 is TGCAGTGCTAGAGTTGCCGAGGCCAGTCTAGTTAATTCACCCCTCCACTTT.

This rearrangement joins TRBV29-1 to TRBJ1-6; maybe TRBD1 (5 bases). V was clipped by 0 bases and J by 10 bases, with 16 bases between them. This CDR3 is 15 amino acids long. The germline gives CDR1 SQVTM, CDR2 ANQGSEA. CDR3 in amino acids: CSVEDLQGSVSPLHF. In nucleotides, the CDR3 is TGCAGCGTTGAAGACCTCCAGGGTAGTGTATCACCCCTCCACTTT.

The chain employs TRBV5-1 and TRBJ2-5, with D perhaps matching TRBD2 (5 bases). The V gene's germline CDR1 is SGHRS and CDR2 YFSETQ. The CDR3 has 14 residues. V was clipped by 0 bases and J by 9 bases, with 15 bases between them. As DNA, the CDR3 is TGCGCCAGCAGCTTGGCGGACTCTATTGTATCCCAGTACTTC. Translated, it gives CASSLADSIVSQYF.

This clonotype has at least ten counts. CDR3 protein: CASSLVAGGGNEQFF. CDR3 nucleotides: TGTGCCAGCAGCTTAGTAGCGGGAGGAGGAAATGAGCAGTTCTTC. This chain joins TRBV7-2 and TRBJ2-1; 10 nucleotides align to TRBD2. This CDR3 has 15 amino acids. Trimming took 1 base from V and 7 from J; bases not matched to a gene: 4. CDR1 and CDR2 (germline): SGHTA, FQGNSA.

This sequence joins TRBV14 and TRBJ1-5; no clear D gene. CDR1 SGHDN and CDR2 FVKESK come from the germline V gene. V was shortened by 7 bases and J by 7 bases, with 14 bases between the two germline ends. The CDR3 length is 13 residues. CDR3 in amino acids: CASKSGDVQPQHF. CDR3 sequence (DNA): TGTGCCAGCAAAAGCGGGGATGTGCAGCCCCAGCATTTT. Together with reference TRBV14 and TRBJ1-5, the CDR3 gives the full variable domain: EAGVTQFPSHSVIEKGQTVTLRCDPISGHDNLYWYRRVMGKEIKFLLHFVKESKQDESGMPNNRFLAERTGGTYSTLKVQPAELEDSGVYFCASKSGDVQPQHFGDGTRLSIL.

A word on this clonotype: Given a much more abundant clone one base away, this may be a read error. CDR3 sequence: CASSVDGGVMDTQYF. CDR3 in DNA: TGTGCCAGCAGCGTAGATGGAGGGGTGATGGATACGCAGTATTTT. The chain uses TRBV9 and TRBJ2-3; D possibly corresponds to TRBD2 (6 bases). This CDR3 is 15 amino acids long. V was pared by 0 bases and J by 6 bases, with 14 bases between. Germline V CDR1 and CDR2: SGDLS, YYNGEE.

For the CDR3, the DNA is TGTGCCAGCAGTTTTCTGATCAGCAGGGTCTATAATTCACCCCTCCACTTT. It codes for CASSFLISRVYNSPLHF. The V call is TRBV12-3 or TRBV12-4, the J call TRBJ1-6, with D possibly TRBD1 on 5 matching bases. This CDR3 is 17 amino acids long. Trimming removed 3 bases from V and 3 bases from J, with 15 bases in between.

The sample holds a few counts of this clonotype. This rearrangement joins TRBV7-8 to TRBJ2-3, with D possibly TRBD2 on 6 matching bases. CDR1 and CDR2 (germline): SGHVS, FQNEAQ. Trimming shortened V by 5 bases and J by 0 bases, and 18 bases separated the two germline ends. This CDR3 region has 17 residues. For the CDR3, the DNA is TGTGCCAGCAGCGCGGCGGCGGCGGGATTGAGCACAGATACGCAGTATTTT. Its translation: CASSAAAAGLSTDTQYF.